The 8 T cell receptor beta chains reported below all come from one sample, sequenced in a study of cytomegalovirus exposure and HLA in healthy donors. Primers: 60 Vbeta forward and 13 Jbeta reverse. This table comes from immunoSEQ multiplex PCR, and its TCRdb copy is limited to in-frame clones, with some not included. In the table there are around 300,000 clones, under 80% of which are singletons. The sample taken for sequencing was PBMCs. The source is a female donor in good health and CMV-seronegative.

The genes are TRBV11-2 and TRBJ2-5; 15 nucleotides align to TRBD2. The CDR3 is made up of 18 amino acids. The J segment lost 3 bases and the V segment lost 5 bases, leaving 10 bases of the junction unmatched. The germline V gene encodes CDR1 SGHAT and CDR2 FQNNGV. In DNA form, the CDR3 reads TGTGCCAGCAGCCCACGCCGGGGACTAGCGGGAGGAAAAGAGACCCAGTACTTC. It specifies CASSPRRGLAGGKETQYF.

The chain is built from TRBV7-9 and TRBJ2-7, with D perhaps TRBD1 (6 bases). Trimming shortened V by 5 bases and J by 7 bases, and 30 bases separated the two germline ends. The CDR3 contains 18 residues. Germline loops: CDR1 SEHNR, CDR2 FQNEAQ (reference sequence). For the CDR3, the DNA is TGTGCCAGCAGCCCAACCGGGACATTACGGCTTCCCCGCGAGGAGCAGTACTTC. As protein: CASSPTGTLRLPREEQYF.

This sequence joins TRBV9 and TRBJ2-7; 8 nucleotides line up with TRBD2. This CDR3 region has 17 residues. J lost 3 bases, V lost 2 bases, and 13 bases had no gene match. Germline CDR1 reads SGDLS; CDR2 reads YYNGEE. This CDR3 is CASSVALGTSANYEQYF. The CDR3 DNA is TGTGCCAGCAGCGTTGCCCTCGGGACTAGTGCCAACTACGAGCAGTACTTC.

The table lists this clone with a count of one. This chain joins TRBV11-2 and TRBJ2-5, with TRBD2 matching 10 bases. Germline lookup yields CDR1 SGHAT and CDR2 FQNNGV. V trimming: 1 base; J trimming: 6 bases; junction bases outside the gene matches: 14. CDR3 size: 18 residues. In DNA form, the CDR3 reads TGTGCCAGCAGCTTAGCAGTGGGGAGCGGGAGGGTCTCACAGACCCAGTACTTC. Protein sequence: CASSLAVGSGRVSQTQYF. Variable domain in full (rest from reference TRBV11-2 and TRBJ2-5): EAGVAQSPRYKIIEKRQSVAFWCNPISGHATLYWYQQILGQGPKLLIQFQNNGVVDDSQLPKDRFSAERLKGVDSTLKIQPAKLEDSAVYLCASSLAVGSGRVSQTQYFGPGTRLLVL.

The genes are TRBV6-5 and TRBJ2-7; D might be TRBD2 (5 bases). CDR1 is MNHEY, CDR2 SVGAGI, per germline. CDR3 length: 15 residues. Trimming removed 3 bases at V and 3 bases at J, with 15 bases between. CDR3 sequence (DNA): TGTGCCAGCAGTTATGAGGGTTCGGTGGGCTACGAGCAGTACTTC. It codes for CASSYEGSVGYEQYF.

This sequence joins TRBV27 and TRBJ2-1; 13 bases line up with TRBD2. The ends lost 8 bases at V and 4 bases at J; junction bases unmatched: 2. The CDR3 loop spans 14 amino acids. The germline V gene encodes CDR1 MNHEY and CDR2 SMNVEV (reference sequence). The CDR3 DNA follows: TGTGCCAGCGGGGGACTAGCGGGATACAATGAGCAGTTCTTC. Translation gives CASGGLAGYNEQFF.

The gene calls are TRBV4-2 and TRBJ2-7; TRBD2 aligns across 8 bases. Germline V gene lookup returns CDR1 LGHNA and CDR2 YNFKEQ. The CDR3 spans 20 residues. J was trimmed by 1 base and V by 0 bases; bases with no gene match: 17. CDR3 in amino acids: CASSQDSDSQERESSYEQYF. As DNA, the CDR3 is TGTGCCAGCAGCCAAGATAGTGACAGCCAAGAGCGGGAGAGTTCCTACGAGCAGTACTTC.

This clone was seen a few times. The chain links TRBV27 to TRBJ1-2; TRBD1 might be the D (5 bases). This CDR3 spans 12 amino acids. Looked up from germline, CDR1 is MNHEY and CDR2 is SMNVEV (reference sequence). V dropped 0 bases and J dropped 7 bases, with 6 bases sitting between them. The CDR3 reads CASSLSGAGYTF. The DNA of the CDR3 is TGTGCCAGCAGTTTATCTGGGGCTGGCTACACCTTC.